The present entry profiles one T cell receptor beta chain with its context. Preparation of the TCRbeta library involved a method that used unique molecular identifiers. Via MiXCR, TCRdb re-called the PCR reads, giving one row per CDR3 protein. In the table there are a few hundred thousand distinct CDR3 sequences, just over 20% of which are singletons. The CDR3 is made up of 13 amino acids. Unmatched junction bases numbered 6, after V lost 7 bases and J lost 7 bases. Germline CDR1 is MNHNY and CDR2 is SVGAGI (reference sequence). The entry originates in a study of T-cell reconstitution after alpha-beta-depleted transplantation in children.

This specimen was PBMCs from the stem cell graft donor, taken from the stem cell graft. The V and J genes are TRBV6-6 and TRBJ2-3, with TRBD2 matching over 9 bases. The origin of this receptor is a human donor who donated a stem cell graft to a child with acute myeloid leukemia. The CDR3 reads CASTVSGRNTQYF. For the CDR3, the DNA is TGTGCCAGCACCGTTAGCGGGAGAAATACGCAGTATTTT.